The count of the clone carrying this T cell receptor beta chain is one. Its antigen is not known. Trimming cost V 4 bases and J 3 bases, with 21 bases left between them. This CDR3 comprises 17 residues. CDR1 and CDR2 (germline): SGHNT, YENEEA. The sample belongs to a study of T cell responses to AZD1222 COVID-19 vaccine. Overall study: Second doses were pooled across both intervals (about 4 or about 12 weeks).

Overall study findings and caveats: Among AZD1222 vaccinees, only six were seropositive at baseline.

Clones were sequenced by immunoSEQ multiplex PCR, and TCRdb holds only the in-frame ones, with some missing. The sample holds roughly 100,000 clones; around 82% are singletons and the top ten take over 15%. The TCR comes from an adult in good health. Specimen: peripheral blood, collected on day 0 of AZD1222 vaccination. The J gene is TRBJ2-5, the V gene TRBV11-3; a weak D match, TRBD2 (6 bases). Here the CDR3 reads CASSSWLGGMGKETQYF. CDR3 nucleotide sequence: TGTGCCAGCAGCTCCTGGCTGGGCGGGATGGGAAAAGAGACCCAGTACTTC.